This T cell receptor beta chain was profiled in a study of T cells expressing NK-cell markers. Using the 5' RACE reads, TCRdb records one entry per CDR3 protein without DNA. Here the sample table reports 400,000 to 450,000 distinct CDR3 sequences. This CDR3 contains 15 residues. CDR1 SQVTM and CDR2 ANQGSEA come from the germline V gene. The source is a woman between 18 and 70 years old in good health. The V and J genes are TRBV29-1 and TRBJ2-7; the D gene TCRdb calls, TRBD1, cannot be checked with no DNA. The sample consisted of blood T cells: a sorted CD56 or NKG2C T cell subset, CD4+ or CD8+ T cells, or bulk PBMC T cells (not recorded which). CDR3 sequence reads: CSVEDWSGGGYEQYF.